The clone carrying this TCR beta chain was observed at least ten times. What it binds is not known. This sample was included in a study of response to subunit inactivated influenza vaccine. Points from the study as a whole: Only a handful of new T cells, the authors suggested, are recruited with each seasonal influenza vaccination.

CDR1 is MNHNS, CDR2 SASEGT, per germline. The CDR3 totals 13 residues. With V trimmed by 6 bases and J by 8 bases, 6 bases remained unmatched. In TCRdb, the RT-PCR reads were re-called with MiXCR into one record per CDR3 protein. The sample holds hundreds of thousands of distinct CDR3 sequences, approximately 15% seen once. The V call is TRBV6-1, the J call TRBJ1-2, with TRBD1 identical over 10 bases. The TCR was taken from a man aged 45-65 years who received an inactivated influenza vaccine. This specimen was PBMCs from blood, taken 14 to 15 days before vaccination. DNA for the CDR3: TGTGCCAGCAGCCGGGGACAGGGGATAGGCTACACCTTC. This encodes CASSRGQGIGYTF.